These T cell receptor beta chains were read from a single sample in a study of graft-versus-host responses after intestinal transplantation. Antigens of these TCRs are unknown. Here immunoSEQ multiplex PCR was the method, and the copy in TCRdb shows in-frame clones only, minus some. The table includes roughly 99,000 clones, 92% detected once. Sequenced material: unstimulated CD8+ T cells sorted from spleen or lymph node cells, taken before transplant. Source of these receptors: a human donor who was the organ donor for an intestinal transplant. CDR3s leave out the opening cysteine and the closing phenylalanine or tryptophan. Some rows have no size entry. The others give once, few or many, or a class for an expanded clone.

j_call v_call clone_size cdr3_aa
TRBJ2-5 TRBV5-4 . ASSYSGGAETQY
TRBJ2-5 TRBV4-1 . ASRPSSEETQY
TRBJ1-1 TRBV11-2 . ASSLRRNTGDWTEAF
TRBJ1-3 TRBV4-1 . ASSQEPGVAGNTIY
TRBJ1-2 TRBV7-9 once ASSLDSNYGYT
TRBJ1-2 TRBV6-5 . ASSYSAGGGYGYT
TRBJ2-7 TRBV10-3 . AISGGGDSSYEQY
TRBJ2-5 TRBV5-8 . ASSWGETQY
TRBJ2-1 TRBV10-1 . ASSEGVGSYNEQF
. TRBV11-2 . ASSPNPSEQY
TRBJ1-1 TRBV28 . ASSPPPQEPHTEAF
TRBJ2-2 TRBV13 . ASRRDSPGELF
TRBJ2-7 TRBV13 . ASSLGGQEIYEQY
TRBJ2-7 TRBV6-1 . ASSEAGLSYEQY
TRBJ1-5 TRBV5-1 . ASSLNRNQPQH
TRBJ2-1 TRBV19 once ASSIRGGGAIDEQF
TRBJ1-2 TRBV5-8 . ASSSGEYGYT
TRBJ1-1 TRBV6-5 . ASSPGHGTEAF
TRBJ2-7 TRBV7-8 . ASSLVSGNLYEQY
TRBJ1-2 TRBV25-1 few ASSETANYGYT
TRBJ2-1 TRBV28 . ASSLLTSTGGNNEQF
TRBJ1-2 TRBV7-9 . ASSQGTGNYGYT
TRBJ1-1 TRBV30 few AWSVLRGQGVTEAF
TRBJ2-5 TRBV10-3 . AITPGLQETQY